These 3 T cell receptor beta chains were sequenced from one sample in a study of blood T cell repertoires in COVID-19 (dated by TCRdb to between 2020 and 2021). Library construction relied on the immunoSEQ multiplex PCR assay. The clones in this table, taken by TCRdb from immuneACCESS, are in-frame only. Not every clone is retained; where verified, under half of the shortfall comes from an unresolved V gene, and the cause of the rest is unknown. Present in this sample are under 300,000 clones, about 83% of which were seen just once. Approximately 5.7% of the sample goes to the ten largest clones. Sequencing was carried out using peripheral blood. These receptor sequences come from a human donor in a cohort sampled during active COVID-19.

This clone has only one observation. This chain connects TRBV11-2 to TRBJ2-3; 7 bases agree with TRBD2. Germline V gene sequence: CDR1 SGHAT, CDR2 FQNNGV. This CDR3 spans 15 amino acids. The junction had 6 bases not matched to a gene; V was cut back by 1 base and J by 5 bases. CDR3 protein: CASSLVERERDTQYF. CDR3 DNA: TGTGCCAGCAGCTTAGTGGAGCGGGAAAGAGATACGCAGTATTTT.

The J gene is TRBJ2-5, the V gene TRBV7-2; D is ambiguous. Germline V gene sequence: CDR1 SGHTA, CDR2 FQGNSA. V was clipped by 5 bases and J by 5 bases, with 12 bases between them. CDR3 length equals 13 residues. CDR3 protein: CASSRGSQETQYF. For the CDR3, the DNA is TGTGCCAGCAGCCGAGGTAGTCAGGAGACCCAGTACTTC. Together with reference TRBV7-2 and TRBJ2-5, the CDR3 gives the full variable domain: GAGVSQSPSNKVTEKGKDVELRCDPISGHTALYWYRQSLGQGLEFLIYFQGNSAPDKSGLPSDRFSAERTGGSVSTLTIQRTQQEDSAVYLCASSRGSQETQYFGPGTRLLVL.

The count of this clone is one. The J gene is TRBJ2-5, the V gene TRBV5-4, with a tentative D call TRBD2 (6 bases). Between the trimmed V and J ends, which lost 4 bases and 5 bases, there was a span of 15 bases. CDR1 is SGHNT and CDR2 is YYREEE in the germline V gene (reference sequence). CDR3 length equals 14 residues. The CDR3 region is CASSLPDGGETQYF. The CDR3 nucleotides are TGTGCCAGCAGCCTCCCGGACGGGGGTGAGACCCAGTACTTC.